Sequencing of this T cell receptor (beta chain) was carried out in a study of tumor-infiltrating lymphocytes in glioblastoma multiforme. CDR1 is DFQATT and CDR2 is SNEGSKA in the germline V gene (reference sequence). The CDR3 length is 15 residues. TCR beta libraries were built from RNA through three nested multiplex PCR rounds using modified ARM-PCR. MiXCR, run by TCRdb on the multiplex PCR reads, gives a single entry per CDR3 protein. The sample holds fewer than 25,000 distinct CDR3 sequences, about 70% seen once. This clonotype was seen a handful of times. This may arise from a read error, as a much more abundant clone is one base away.

This chain links TRBV20-1 with TRBJ1-5; 8 nucleotides align to TRBD1. The sequencing sample was made of peripheral blood. The clonotype originates from a male donor with glioblastoma. The CDR3 sequence is CSARGDRYSSQPQHF. The CDR3 DNA reads TGCAGTGCTCGAGGGGACAGGTATAGCAGTCAGCCCCAGCATTTT.